This T cell receptor beta chain was recovered during a study of T cell responses to AZD1222 COVID-19 vaccine. This clone was recorded only once. Its antigen is not identified. Libraries were prepared by immunoSEQ multiplex PCR; TCRdb keeps only in-frame clonotypes and omits some of them. In the table there are 70,000 to 90,000 clones, approximately 85% of which are singletons. The CDR3 covers 14 residues. Germline V gives CDR1 SGHDT, CDR2 YYEEEE. Trimming took 1 base from V and 9 from J, leaving 14 bases between them. Notes on the study in general: Within unmutated variant regions lay the reported targets of nearly half of spike-specific TCRs. Across the whole spike, CD4 TCRs peaked at regions 160-218 and 743-854.

The receptor comes from an adult who received the AZD1222 COVID-19 vaccine. The material sequenced was peripheral blood, taken 28 days after the second AZD1222 dose. The chain combines TRBV5-6 with TRBJ1-5; tentatively, D is TRBD1 (6 bases). The CDR3 region is CASSLRQGLAPQHF. The CDR3 DNA is TGTGCCAGCAGCTTGAGGCAGGGGTTAGCGCCCCAGCATTTT.